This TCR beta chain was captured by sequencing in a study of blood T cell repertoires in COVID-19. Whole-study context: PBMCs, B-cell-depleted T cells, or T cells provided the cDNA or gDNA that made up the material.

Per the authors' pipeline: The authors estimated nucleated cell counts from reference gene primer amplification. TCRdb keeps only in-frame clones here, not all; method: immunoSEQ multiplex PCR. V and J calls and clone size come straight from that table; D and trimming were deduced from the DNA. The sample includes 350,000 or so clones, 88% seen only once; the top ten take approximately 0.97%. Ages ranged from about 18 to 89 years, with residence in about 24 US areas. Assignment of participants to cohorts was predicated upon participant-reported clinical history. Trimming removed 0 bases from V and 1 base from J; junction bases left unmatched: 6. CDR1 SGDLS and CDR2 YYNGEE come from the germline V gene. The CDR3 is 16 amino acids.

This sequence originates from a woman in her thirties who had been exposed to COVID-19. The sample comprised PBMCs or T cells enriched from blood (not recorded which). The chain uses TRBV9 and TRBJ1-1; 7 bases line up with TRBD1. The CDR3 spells CASSVAHQGGNTEAFF. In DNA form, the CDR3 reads TGTGCCAGCAGCGTAGCTCACCAGGGGGGGAACACTGAAGCTTTCTTT.